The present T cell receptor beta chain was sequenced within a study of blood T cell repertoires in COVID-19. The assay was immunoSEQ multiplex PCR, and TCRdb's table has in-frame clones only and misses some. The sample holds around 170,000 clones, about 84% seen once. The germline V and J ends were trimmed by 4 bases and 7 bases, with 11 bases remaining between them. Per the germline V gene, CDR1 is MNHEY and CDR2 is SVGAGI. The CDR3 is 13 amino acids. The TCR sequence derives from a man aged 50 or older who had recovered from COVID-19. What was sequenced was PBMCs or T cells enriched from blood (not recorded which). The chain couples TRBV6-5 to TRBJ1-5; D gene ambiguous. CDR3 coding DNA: TGTGCCAGCAGTTTTGGGGAGAGGCAGCCCCAGCATTTT. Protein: CASSFGERQPQHF.